One and the same sample provided the 32 T cell receptor beta chains below, sequenced in a study of blood T cell repertoires in COVID-19. Assay used: immunoSEQ multiplex PCR; TCRdb lists only in-frame clones, some missing. The sample has 100,000 to 140,000 clones, roughly 90% seen once. Sequenced sample: peripheral blood. The receptors shown here come from a man aged 35-49 years with active or convalescent COVID-19.

This chain links TRBV23-1 with TRBJ2-7, with 9 nucleotides matching TRBD1. TRBV23-1 is filed as an ORF, its function uncertain. This CDR3 is built from 17 residues. V shed 1 base, J shed 2 bases, and the junction held 9 bases outside the gene matches. DNA for the CDR3: TGCGCCAGCAGTCAATGGGGGCGGACAGGGGCTCCCTACGAGCAGTACTTC. Amino acids: CASSQWGRTGAPYEQYF.

The chain combines TRBV19 with TRBJ1-1; D remains unclear. The germline CDR1 and CDR2 sequences are LNHDA and SQIVND (reference sequence). V dropped 5 bases and J dropped 2 bases, with 12 bases sitting between them. The length of the CDR3 is 14 residues. The CDR3 nucleotides are TGTGCCAGTAGTTATCGGGAAACCAACACTGAAGCTTTCTTT. It encodes CASSYRETNTEAFF.

Only one count was recorded for this clone. The chain employs TRBV28 and TRBJ1-4; 8 positions agree with TRBD1. The CDR3 length is 15 residues. The V and J ends lost 9 bases and 0 bases, in that order; junction bases with no gene match: 6. From germline, CDR1 is MDHEN and CDR2 SYDVKM. The CDR3 sequence is CASEQGDATNEKLFF. DNA of the CDR3: TGTGCCAGTGAACAGGGGGATGCAACTAATGAAAAACTGTTTTTT.

The gene calls are TRBV5-5 and TRBJ1-6; 8 bases line up with TRBD1. Per germline, CDR1 SGHKS and CDR2 YYEKEE (reference sequence). The junction had 8 bases not matched to a gene; V was cut back by 4 bases and J by 8 bases. CDR3 size: 15 residues. CDR3: CASSVMDRDYSPLHF. The CDR3 coding sequence is TGTGCCAGCAGCGTGATGGACAGGGATTATTCACCCCTCCACTTT.

This clone was seen a handful of times. CDR3: CASSQVDREGAEAFF. The CDR3 DNA sequence: TGCGCCAGCAGCCAAGTAGACAGGGAAGGCGCTGAAGCTTTCTTT. The chain combines TRBV4-1 with TRBJ1-1; TRBD1 matches 7 bases. The junction had 8 bases not matched to a gene; V was cut back by 1 base and J by 6 bases. Germline CDR1 is MGHRA and CDR2 is YSYEKL. This CDR3 comprises 15 residues.

This sequence joins TRBV30 and TRBJ2-1, with D possibly TRBD2 on 6 matching bases. The V gene's germline CDR1 is GTSNPN and CDR2 SVGIG (reference sequence). Trimming stripped 2 bases from V and 10 bases from J, with 18 bases between. The CDR3 sequence is 14 residues long. CDR3 coding DNA: TGTGCCTGGAGTAGGGGCGGGGCCGGTAGGGAGCAGTTCTTC. It encodes CAWSRGGAGREQFF.

V is TRBV7-6 and J is TRBJ2-7; maybe TRBD2 (5 bases). V was pared by 1 base and J by 5 bases, with 15 bases between. Looked up from germline, CDR1 is SGHVS and CDR2 is FNYEAQ. This CDR3 is built from 15 residues. This CDR3 is CASSLDPSFDDEQYF. The CDR3 DNA sequence: TGTGCCAGCAGCTTAGATCCTAGCTTCGACGACGAGCAGTACTTC.

CDR3 residues: CASSHARGHSYEQYF. In DNA, the CDR3 is TGTGCCAGCAGCCATGCCCGGGGTCACTCCTACGAGCAGTACTTC. The rearrangement uses TRBV3-1 (or the pseudogene TRBV3-2) and TRBJ2-7, with a possible D match to TRBD2 (5 bases). Germline CDR1 and CDR2: LGHDT and YNNKEL (reference sequence). The CDR3 runs to 15 residues. The V and J ends lost 3 bases and 0 bases respectively, with 12 bases between them.

The rearrangement joins TRBV5-1 to TRBJ1-6, with D tentatively TRBD1 (6 bases). The CDR3 is made up of 17 amino acids. Germline V lookup: CDR1 SGHRS, CDR2 YFSETQ. V dropped 1 base and J dropped 0 bases, with 11 bases sitting between them. Here the CDR3 reads CASSLFGQSSYNSPLHF. CDR3 coding DNA: TGCGCCAGCAGCTTGTTTGGACAGAGCTCCTATAATTCACCCCTCCACTTT.

The chain links TRBV7-2 to TRBJ1-2, with TRBD1 matching over 7 bases. CDR1 SGHTA and CDR2 FQGNSA come from the germline V gene. The CDR3 covers 16 residues. V trimming: 1 base; J trimming: 4 bases; junction bases outside the gene matches: 9. CDR3 sequence reads: CASSLGGGQRFYGYTF. CDR3 nucleotide sequence: TGTGCCAGCAGCTTAGGTGGGGGACAGAGATTCTATGGCTACACCTTC. Using reference TRBV7-2 and TRBJ1-2 for the parts outside the CDR3, the full variable domain is GAGVSQSPSNKVTEKGKDVELRCDPISGHTALYWYRQSLGQGLEFLIYFQGNSAPDKSGLPSDRFSAERTGGSVSTLTIQRTQQEDSAVYLCASSLGGGQRFYGYTFGSGTRLTVV.

The chain has TRBV7-2 and TRBJ2-3; 11 bases are shared with TRBD2. The J segment lost 0 bases and the V segment lost 5 bases, leaving 7 bases of the junction unmatched. Germline V gene data show CDR1 as SGHTA and CDR2 as FQGNSA. The CDR3 contains 17 residues. As DNA, the CDR3 is TGTGCCAGCAGCGTACAGTCTAGCGGGGGGAGCACAGATACGCAGTATTTT. Translating it yields CASSVQSSGGSTDTQYF.

The chain employs TRBV6-1 and TRBJ1-4; no clear D gene. Germline lookup yields CDR1 MNHNS and CDR2 SASEGT. The CDR3 length is 14 residues. Trimming cost V 7 bases and J 8 bases, with 17 bases left between them. CDR3: CASKLRGSREKLFF. The CDR3 DNA follows: TGTGCCAGCAAGTTACGAGGTTCTCGAGAAAAACTGTTTTTT.

The chain uses TRBV5-4 and TRBJ2-2; D is unclear. Per the germline V gene, CDR1 is SGHNT and CDR2 is YYREEE (reference sequence). This CDR3 comprises 15 residues. Trimming stripped 6 bases from V and 1 base from J, with 13 bases between. In nucleotides, the CDR3 is TGTGCCAGCACTATCGAGAAGCGGAACACCGGGGAGCTGTTTTTT. As protein: CASTIEKRNTGELFF.

The genes are TRBV10-3 and TRBJ2-3; 8 bases align to TRBD2. The CDR3 length is 18 residues. Germline trimming cut 0 bases from V and 0 bases from J; bases unmatched to any gene: 8. Germline assignment: CDR1 ENHRY and CDR2 SYGVKD. CDR3 nucleotides: TGTGCCATCAGTGAGTCGTCGCTAGCGGGTTCGAGCACAGATACGCAGTATTTT. Translated: CAISESSLAGSSTDTQYF.

The chain uses TRBV9 and TRBJ2-1; no clear D gene. Between the trimmed V and J ends, which lost 5 bases and 0 bases, there was a span of 12 bases. This CDR3 contains 15 residues. Germline V gene data show CDR1 as SGDLS and CDR2 as YYNGEE. The CDR3 loop is CASSPTLSSYNEQFF. CDR3 nucleotide sequence: TGTGCCAGCAGTCCGACACTCAGCTCCTACAATGAGCAGTTCTTC. Complete variable domain (other parts from reference TRBV9 and TRBJ2-1): DSGVTQTPKHLITATGQRVTLRCSPRSGDLSVYWYQQSLDQGLQFLIQYYNGEERAKGNILERFSAQQFPDLHSELNLSSLELGDSALYFCASSPTLSSYNEQFFGPGTRLTVL.

A few counts support this clone. In DNA form, the CDR3 reads TGTGCCACTAAAGGGGCAGCGACCTACGAGCAGTACTTC. Protein sequence: CATKGAATYEQYF. The rearrangement joins TRBV19 to TRBJ2-7; D might be TRBD1 (5 bases). The CDR3 runs 13 residues. The germline V gene encodes CDR1 LNHDA and CDR2 SQIVND (reference sequence). Trimming left V 10 bases short and J 2 bases short, with 15 bases between. The full variable domain, its missing parts supplied by reference TRBV19 and TRBJ2-7, is DGGITQSPKYLFRKEGQNVTLSCEQNLNHDAMYWYRQDPGQGLRLIYYSQIVNDFQKGDIAEGYSVSREKKESFPLTVTSAQKNPTAFYLCATKGAATYEQYFGPGTRLTVT.

This chain connects TRBV10-3 to TRBJ1-2, with 8 bases identical to TRBD1. Germline lookup yields CDR1 ENHRY and CDR2 SYGVKD. Losses at the gene ends were 2 bases for V and 8 bases for J; bases not matched to a gene: 7. The CDR3 has 14 amino acids. The DNA for the CDR3 is TGTGCCATCAGTGAGCAGGGACAGGCCTCCGGCTACACCTTC. It encodes CAISEQGQASGYTF.

V gene TRBV23-1 combines with J gene TRBJ2-7; TRBD2 is a possible D gene (6 bases). TRBV23-1 is given ORF status, its function remaining uncertain. V dropped 2 bases and J dropped 3 bases, with 17 bases sitting between them. This CDR3 contains 16 residues. As DNA, the CDR3 is TGCGCCAGCAGTCAACGGCGGGGACCGAGTTTCTACGAGCAGTACTTC. Translated: CASSQRRGPSFYEQYF.

V gene TRBV27 combines with J gene TRBJ1-6; tentatively, D is TRBD1 (5 bases). Germline V lookup: CDR1 MNHEY, CDR2 SMNVEV (reference sequence). The CDR3 is 14 residues long. Trimming took 3 bases from V and 9 from J, leaving 12 bases between them. This chain's CDR3 is CASSFGHLGSPLHF. The CDR3 nucleotides are TGTGCCAGCAGTTTCGGACACCTGGGTTCACCCCTCCACTTT.

The chain joins TRBV28 to TRBJ2-5, with 7 bases matching TRBD1. From germline, CDR1 is MDHEN and CDR2 SYDVKM. With 4 bases clipped from V and 0 bases from J, the junction kept 5 bases outside the gene matches. CDR3 length: 15 amino acids. This chain's CDR3 is CASSSTTGYQETQYF. CDR3 sequence (DNA): TGTGCCAGCAGTTCAACGACAGGGTACCAAGAGACCCAGTACTTC.

The chain recombines TRBV5-1 with TRBJ2-1, with 9 bases matching TRBD1. Per germline, CDR1 SGHRS and CDR2 YFSETQ. The V and J ends lost 0 bases and 12 bases, in that order; junction bases with no gene match: 7. This CDR3 contains 14 residues. The CDR3 DNA sequence: TGCGCCAGCAGCTTGGGGGACAGGGCCCCCTCGCAGTTCTTC. Translating gives CASSLGDRAPSQFF.

V usage is TRBV7-9 and J usage is TRBJ2-7; 11 bases line up with TRBD2. The V segment lost 5 bases and the J segment 1 base; nucleotides outside the gene matches: 7. CDR3 length: 16 residues. The germline V gene has CDR1 SEHNR and CDR2 FQNEAQ (reference sequence). CDR3 in amino acids: CASSHSSGRESYEQYF. Written as DNA, the CDR3 is TGTGCCAGCAGCCATAGTAGCGGGAGGGAATCCTACGAGCAGTACTTC. Based on the CDR3 plus reference TRBV7-9 and TRBJ2-7, the full variable domain is DTGVSQNPRHKITKRGQNVTFRCDPISEHNRLYWYRQTLGQGPEFLTYFQNEAQLEKSRLLSDRFSAERPKGSFSTLEIQRTEQGDSAMYLCASSHSSGRESYEQYFGPGTRLTVT.

V gene TRBV7-2 combines with J gene TRBJ1-1, with TRBD1 identical over 10 bases. The germline CDR1 and CDR2 sequences are SGHTA and FQGNSA. This CDR3 comprises 15 residues. Trimming took 4 bases from V and 8 from J; bases not matched to a gene: 10. CDR3 loop: CASSSPDRGVLEAFF. CDR3 coding DNA: TGTGCCAGCAGCTCCCCGGACAGGGGGGTCTTAGAAGCTTTCTTT.

This clone was seen a few times. This chain links TRBV11-2 with TRBJ2-1; the match to TRBD2 covers 8 bases. This CDR3 has 15 amino acids. With 2 bases clipped from V and 6 bases from J, the junction kept 6 bases outside the gene matches. CDR1 SGHAT and CDR2 FQNNGV come from the germline V gene. The CDR3 sequence: CASSLTAGAGNEQFF. The CDR3 nucleotides read TGTGCCAGCAGCTTAACAGCGGGAGCGGGCAATGAGCAGTTCTTC.

The chain carries TRBV27 and TRBJ2-1, with 9 nucleotides matching TRBD2. Germline V gene sequence: CDR1 MNHEY, CDR2 SMNVEV (reference sequence). After removal of 2 bases from V and 10 bases from J, the junction contained 15 bases not matched to a gene. The CDR3 totals 17 residues. DNA of the CDR3: TGTGCCAGCAGTTTACTCGGCGGGAGGGTCCCCAGTGGGGAGCAGTTCTTC. Its protein is CASSLLGGRVPSGEQFF.

The rearrangement links TRBV5-6 to TRBJ2-3; D unclear. Germline assignment: CDR1 SGHDT and CDR2 YYEEEE. Trimming cost V 3 bases and J 0 bases, with 11 bases left between them. The CDR3 is made up of 15 amino acids. CDR3 sequence: CASSWAPASTDTQYF. CDR3 nucleotides: TGTGCCAGCAGCTGGGCTCCGGCCAGCACAGATACGCAGTATTTT.

The V and J genes are TRBV30 and TRBJ1-5; TRBD1 aligns across 7 bases. This CDR3 is 14 amino acids long. Losses at the gene ends were 3 bases for V and 11 bases for J; bases not matched to a gene: 13. Germline CDR1 reads GTSNPN; CDR2 reads SVGIG (reference sequence). The CDR3 is CAWSITGAHVAQHF. CDR3 coding DNA: TGTGCCTGGAGCATTACAGGGGCCCATGTGGCCCAGCATTTT.

The chain uses TRBV7-2 and TRBJ2-7, with TRBD1 as a possible D gene (5 bases). The CDR3 has 14 residues. Between the trimmed V and J ends, which lost 5 bases and 0 bases, there was a span of 11 bases. Per germline, CDR1 SGHTA and CDR2 FQGNSA. In DNA, the CDR3 is TGTGCCAGCAGCGAAAGACAGTTCTCCTACGAGCAGTACTTC. It codes for CASSERQFSYEQYF.

The chain carries TRBV7-9 and TRBJ2-2; TRBD2 matches at 8 bases. With 4 bases clipped from V and 7 bases from J, the junction kept 11 bases outside the gene matches. There are 16 residues in the CDR3. Germline CDR1 is SEHNR and CDR2 is FQNEAQ (reference sequence). The CDR3 is CASSSPEAGVNGELFF. CDR3 bases: TGTGCCAGCAGCTCTCCCGAAGCGGGAGTGAACGGGGAGCTGTTTTTT.

The chain links TRBV28 to TRBJ2-1, with 10 nucleotides matching TRBD1. Germline CDR1 MDHEN, CDR2 SYDVKM. CDR3 length equals 16 residues. Trimming removed 5 bases from V and 0 bases from J; junction bases left unmatched: 4. Here the CDR3 DNA reads TGTGCCAGCAGTACCCGGACAGGGGGCTCCTACAATGAGCAGTTCTTC. It specifies CASSTRTGGSYNEQFF.

The chain links TRBV7-6 to TRBJ2-2; the match to TRBD1 covers 8 bases. The V gene's germline CDR1 is SGHVS and CDR2 FNYEAQ. The CDR3 is 15 amino acids. After removal of 5 bases from V and 7 bases from J, the junction contained 9 bases not matched to a gene. The CDR3 DNA reads TGTGCCAGCAGCACTACGGACAGGGTCAACGGGGAGCTGTTTTTT. Amino acid sequence: CASSTTDRVNGELFF.

The chain carries TRBV5-4 and TRBJ2-7; 7 bases are shared with TRBD2. The CDR3 sequence is 15 residues long. Per germline, CDR1 SGHNT and CDR2 YYREEE (reference sequence). After removal of 4 bases from V and 0 bases from J, the junction contained 7 bases not matched to a gene. CDR3 amino acids: CASSLSSGSSYEQYF. CDR3 nucleotide sequence: TGTGCCAGCAGCCTTTCTAGCGGATCCTCCTACGAGCAGTACTTC.